These 10 T cell receptor beta chains were all obtained from the same sample, sequenced in a study of T cells after yellow fever vaccination. Using its own MiXCR run on the 5' RACE reads, TCRdb lists one record per CDR3 protein. The table includes roughly 30,000 distinct CDR3 sequences, roughly 10% detected once. Sequenced here: PBMCs, either bulk or a sorted T-cell subset (CD4+, CD8+, memory, or dextramer-sorted; not recorded which), sampled roughly 15 days after the first yellow fever vaccination. These receptors came from a man in his late teens or twenties who received the YFV17D yellow fever vaccine.

This clonotype was observed many times. For the CDR3, the DNA is TGTGCCAGCAGCGCTTATCAGCCCCAGCATTTT. It is translated as CASSAYQPQHF. The J gene is TRBJ1-5, the V gene TRBV6-1, with D uncertain. Germline-derived CDR1 and CDR2 are MNHNS and SASEGT. V shed 6 bases and J shed 5 bases, with 5 bases lying between them. This CDR3 has 11 amino acids.

This clonotype has a count of ten or more. This chain connects TRBV15 to TRBJ2-7; no definite D call. The CDR3 covers 14 residues. Trimming removed 5 bases from V and 4 bases from J, with 15 bases in between. Germline CDR1 reads LNHNV; CDR2 reads YYDKDF (reference sequence). As DNA, the CDR3 is TGTGCCACCAGCCGTGGTGTAGGGTTTTACGAGCAGTACGTC. Translated: CATSRGVGFYEQYV.

This clonotype was counted at least ten times. The V gene is TRBV20-1, the J gene TRBJ1-4; D uncertain. This CDR3 spans 14 amino acids. Per the germline V gene, CDR1 is DFQATT and CDR2 is SNEGSKA (reference sequence). Between the trimmed V and J ends, which lost 4 bases and 0 bases, there was a span of 9 bases. As DNA, the CDR3 is TGCAGTGCTACGGACGGCCCAACTAATGAAAAACTGTTTTTT. Its translation is CSATDGPTNEKLFF.

This clonotype was counted many times. The V call is TRBV2, the J call TRBJ2-7, with a tentative D call TRBD1 (6 bases). CDR1 and CDR2 (germline): SNHLY, FYNNEI. V lost 5 bases to trimming and J lost 9 bases, with 14 bases between them. The CDR3 length is 12 residues. CDR3 nucleotides: TGTGCCAGCAGTCGGGACACAGGTGCGCAGTACTTC. As protein: CASSRDTGAQYF.

This clonotype came up many times. The J gene is TRBJ2-7, the V gene TRBV2; 7 positions agree with TRBD1. The germline V gene has CDR1 SNHLY and CDR2 FYNNEI. There are 14 residues in the CDR3. The junction had 5 bases not matched to a gene; V was cut back by 4 bases and J by 2 bases. The CDR3 sequence: CASSGRGTAYEQYV. CDR3 bases: TGTGCCAGCAGTGGAAGAGGGACAGCCTACGAGCAGTACGTC.

There are many counts of this clonotype. The chain combines TRBV11-2 with TRBJ1-1; TRBD1 matches 8 bases. Per germline, CDR1 SGHAT and CDR2 FQNNGV. The J segment lost 4 bases and the V segment lost 1 base, leaving 2 bases of the junction unmatched. The CDR3 consists of 14 residues. The DNA of the CDR3 is TGTGCCAGCAGCTTAGTACAGGGGGGCACTGAAGCTTTCTTT. Translating it yields CASSLVQGGTEAFF.

Concerning this clonotype: This may be a read error, as it is one base from a much larger clone. V is TRBV7-2 and J is TRBJ2-1, with D possibly being TRBD1 (5 bases). Germline V gene data show CDR1 as SGHTA and CDR2 as FQGNSA. The CDR3 length is 16 residues. In nucleotides, the CDR3 is TGTGTCAGCAGCCCGCCGGCTGGGGCGGTACTCTCGGTTGAATTCTTC. Residues: CVSSPPAGAVLSVEFF.

This clonotype turned up a few times. Germline and junction disagree at one end, which may indicate a read error. The V gene is TRBV20-1, the J gene TRBJ2-3, with D perhaps TRBD1 (5 bases). From germline, CDR1 is DFQATT and CDR2 SNEGSKA (reference sequence). The CDR3 length is 18 residues. CDR3 protein: CCARDWLGRTQAGDTQYF. CDR3 DNA: TGCTGTGCTAGAGATTGGCTAGGACGAACACAGGCAGGGGATACGCAGTATTTT.

This clonotype has a handful of counts. The rearrangement joins TRBV6-5 to TRBJ2-3; D not resolved. V was pared by 0 bases and J by 6 bases, with 7 bases between. The CDR3 spans 13 residues. Germline values: CDR1 MNHEY, CDR2 SVGAGI. The chain's CDR3 is CASSYSACDTQYF. CDR3 DNA: TGTGCCAGCAGTTACTCCGCCTGTGATACGCAGTATTTT.

In this sample, this clonotype turned up many times. V usage is TRBV11-2 and J usage is TRBJ1-3; 9 bases fit TRBD1. Germline CDR1 SGHAT, CDR2 FQNNGV. This CDR3 contains 18 residues. V shed 0 bases, J shed 0 bases, and the junction held 6 bases outside the gene matches. CDR3 coding DNA: TGTGCCAGCAGCTTAGAGGGACAGGGCCCATTCTCTGGAAACACCATATATTTT. Translated: CASSLEGQGPFSGNTIYF.